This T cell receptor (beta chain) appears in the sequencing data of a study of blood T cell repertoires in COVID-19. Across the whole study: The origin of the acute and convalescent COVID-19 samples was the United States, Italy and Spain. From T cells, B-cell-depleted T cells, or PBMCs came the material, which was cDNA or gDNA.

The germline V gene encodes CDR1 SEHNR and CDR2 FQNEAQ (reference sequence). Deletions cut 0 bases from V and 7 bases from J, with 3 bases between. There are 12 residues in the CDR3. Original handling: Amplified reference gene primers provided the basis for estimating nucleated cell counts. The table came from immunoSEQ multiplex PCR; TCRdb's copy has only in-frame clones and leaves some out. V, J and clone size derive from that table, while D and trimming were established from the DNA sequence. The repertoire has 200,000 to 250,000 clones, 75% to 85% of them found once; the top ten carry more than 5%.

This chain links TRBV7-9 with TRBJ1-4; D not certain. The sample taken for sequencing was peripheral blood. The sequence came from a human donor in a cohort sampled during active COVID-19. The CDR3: CASSLAVEKLFF. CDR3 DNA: TGTGCCAGCAGCTTAGCCGTTGAAAAACTGTTTTTT.